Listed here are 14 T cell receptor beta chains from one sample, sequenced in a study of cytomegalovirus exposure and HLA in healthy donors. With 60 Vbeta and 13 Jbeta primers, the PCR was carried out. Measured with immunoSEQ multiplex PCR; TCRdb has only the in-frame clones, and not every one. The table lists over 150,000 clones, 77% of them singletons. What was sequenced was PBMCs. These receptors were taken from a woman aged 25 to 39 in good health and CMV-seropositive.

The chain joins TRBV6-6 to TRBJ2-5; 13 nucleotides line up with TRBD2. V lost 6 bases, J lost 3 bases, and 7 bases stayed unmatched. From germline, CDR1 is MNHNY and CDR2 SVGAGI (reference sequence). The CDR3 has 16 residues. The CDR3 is CASSSMGLAGKETQYF. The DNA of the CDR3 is TGTGCCAGCAGCAGCATGGGACTAGCGGGAAAAGAGACCCAGTACTTC.

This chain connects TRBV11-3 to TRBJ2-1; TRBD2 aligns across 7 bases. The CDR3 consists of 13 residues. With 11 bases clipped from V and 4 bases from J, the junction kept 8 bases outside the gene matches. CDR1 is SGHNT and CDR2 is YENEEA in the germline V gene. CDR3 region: CACAAGAYNEQFF. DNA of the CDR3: TGTGCCTGCGCTGCGGGAGCTTACAATGAGCAGTTCTTC.

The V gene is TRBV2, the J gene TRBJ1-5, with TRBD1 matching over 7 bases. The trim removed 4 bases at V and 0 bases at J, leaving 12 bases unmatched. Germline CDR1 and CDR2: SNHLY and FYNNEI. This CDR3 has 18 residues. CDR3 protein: CASSVTADTGDSNQPQHF. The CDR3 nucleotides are TGTGCCAGCAGTGTCACGGCAGATACAGGGGATAGCAATCAGCCCCAGCATTTT.

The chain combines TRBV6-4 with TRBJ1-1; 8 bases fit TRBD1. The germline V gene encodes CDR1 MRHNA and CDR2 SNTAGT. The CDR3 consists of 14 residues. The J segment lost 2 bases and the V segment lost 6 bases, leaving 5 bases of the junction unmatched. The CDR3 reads CASSPQGGNTEAFF. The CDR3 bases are TGTGCCAGCAGCCCACAGGGGGGTAACACTGAAGCTTTCTTT.

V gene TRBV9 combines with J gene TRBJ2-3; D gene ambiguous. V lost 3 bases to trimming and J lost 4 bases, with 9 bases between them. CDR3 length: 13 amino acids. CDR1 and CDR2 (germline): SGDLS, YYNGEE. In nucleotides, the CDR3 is TGTGCCAGCAGCGCAAAACAAGCAGATACGCAGTATTTT. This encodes CASSAKQADTQYF.

DNA for the CDR3: TGTGCCAGTAGCCTTACAACAGGGGCCGACTACAATGAGCAGTTCTTC. Amino acids: CASSLTTGADYNEQFF. The J gene is TRBJ2-1, the V gene TRBV19; 7 nucleotides match TRBD1. The germline gives CDR1 LNHDA, CDR2 SQIVND (reference sequence). The CDR3 runs 16 residues. Trimming at V came to 6 bases and at J to 3 bases, leaving 11 bases not matched to a gene.

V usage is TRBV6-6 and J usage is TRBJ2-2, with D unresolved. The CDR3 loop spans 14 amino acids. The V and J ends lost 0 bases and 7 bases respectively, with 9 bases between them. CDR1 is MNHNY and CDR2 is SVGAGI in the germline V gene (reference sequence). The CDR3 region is CASSYSRRNGELFF. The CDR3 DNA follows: TGTGCCAGCAGTTACTCGAGGCGGAACGGGGAGCTGTTTTTT.

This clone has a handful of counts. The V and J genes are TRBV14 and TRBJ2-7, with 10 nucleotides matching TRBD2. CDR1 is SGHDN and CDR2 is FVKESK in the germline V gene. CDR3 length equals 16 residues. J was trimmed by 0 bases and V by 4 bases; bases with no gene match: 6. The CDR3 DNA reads TGTGCCAGCAGCCCGGGGACTAGCGTACGCTCCTACGAGCAGTACTTC. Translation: CASSPGTSVRSYEQYF.

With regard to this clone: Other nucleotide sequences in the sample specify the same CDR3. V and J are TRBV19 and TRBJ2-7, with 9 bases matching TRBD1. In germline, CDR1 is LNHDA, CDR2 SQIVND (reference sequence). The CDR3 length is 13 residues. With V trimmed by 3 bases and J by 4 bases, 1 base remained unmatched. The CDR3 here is CASSMGQGYEQYF. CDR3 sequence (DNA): TGTGCCAGTAGTATGGGACAGGGATACGAGCAGTACTTC.

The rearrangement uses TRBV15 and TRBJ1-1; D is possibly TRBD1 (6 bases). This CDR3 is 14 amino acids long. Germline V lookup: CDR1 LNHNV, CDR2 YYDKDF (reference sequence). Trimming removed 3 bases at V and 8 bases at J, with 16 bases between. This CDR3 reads CATSSFTGWSEAFF. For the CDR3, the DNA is TGTGCCACCAGCAGCTTCACAGGGTGGAGCGAAGCTTTCTTT.

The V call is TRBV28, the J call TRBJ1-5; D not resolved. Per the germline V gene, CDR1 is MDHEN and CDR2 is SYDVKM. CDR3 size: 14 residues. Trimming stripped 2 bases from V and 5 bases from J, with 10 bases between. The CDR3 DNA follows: TGTGCCAGCAGTTTAATCCCTGGCCATCAGCCCCAGCATTTT. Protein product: CASSLIPGHQPQHF.

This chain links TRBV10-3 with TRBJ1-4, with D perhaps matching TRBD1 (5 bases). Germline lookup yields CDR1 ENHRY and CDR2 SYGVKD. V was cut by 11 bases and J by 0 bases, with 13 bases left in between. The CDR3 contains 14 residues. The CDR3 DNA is TGTGCCGCTGGGACTTCGCCAACTAATGAAAAACTGTTTTTT. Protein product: CAAGTSPTNEKLFF.

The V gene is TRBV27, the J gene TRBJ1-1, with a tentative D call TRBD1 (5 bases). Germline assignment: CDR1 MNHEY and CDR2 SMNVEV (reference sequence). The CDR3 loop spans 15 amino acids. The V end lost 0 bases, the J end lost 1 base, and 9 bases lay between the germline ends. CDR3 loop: CASSLSGLRNTEAFF. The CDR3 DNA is TGTGCCAGCAGTTTATCGGGACTTAGGAACACTGAAGCTTTCTTT.

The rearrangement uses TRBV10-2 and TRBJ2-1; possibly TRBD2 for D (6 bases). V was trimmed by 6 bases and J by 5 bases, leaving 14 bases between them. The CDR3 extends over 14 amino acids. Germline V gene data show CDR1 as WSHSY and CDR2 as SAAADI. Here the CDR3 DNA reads TGCGCCAGCAGGCCGGGACTTTCTGACAATGAGCAGTTCTTC. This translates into CASRPGLSDNEQFF.